These T cell receptor beta chains were read from a single sample in a study of blood T cell repertoires in COVID-19. Only in-frame clones appear in the TCRdb table, and some are missing; sequencing was by immunoSEQ multiplex PCR. The data hold roughly 34,000 clones, with about nine tenths observed a single time. Sequencing used peripheral blood. These TCRs come from a human donor with active COVID-19. The donor label of this sample is uncertain. Both conserved end residues are part of each CDR3. The D gene is left open where the match is weak. A clone size is listed for some rows: how often the clone was seen (once, few, many), or a class if it is expanded.

TRBV2	TRBD2	.	16	TRBJ2-5	CASTGLAGGTQETQYF	TGTGCCAGCACAGGACTAGCGGGGGGGACCCAAGAGACCCAGTACTTC
TRBV7-2	TRBD2	once	15	TRBJ2-5	CASSSTSGRPETQYF	TGTGCCAGCAGCTCGACTAGCGGGAGGCCAGAGACCCAGTACTTC
TRBV10-1	.	.	17	TRBJ2-3	CASSETLGAGHTDTQYF	TGCGCCAGCAGTGAGACCCTAGGAGCGGGCCACACAGATACGCAGTATTTT
TRBV28	TRBD1	.	13	TRBJ2-3	CASSLRGPDTQYF	TGTGCCAGCAGCCTCAGGGGGCCGGATACGCAGTATTTT
TRBV4-3	TRBD1	.	15	TRBJ1-6	CASSQGSGGDSPLHF	TGCGCCAGCAGCCAAGGTTCAGGGGGTGATTCACCCCTCCACTTT
TRBV6-2/TRBV6-3	TRBD2	.	15	TRBJ2-1	CASSYREVSYNEQFF	TGTGCCAGCAGTTATCGGGAGGTCTCCTACAATGAGCAGTTCTTC
TRBV3-1/TRBV3-2	TRBD1	.	14	TRBJ1-2	CASSFEGASRGYTF	TGTGCCAGCAGCTTCGAGGGGGCCTCGCGTGGCTACACCTTC
TRBV24-1	TRBD2	.	13	TRBJ2-1	CATSERDYDEQFF	TGTGCCACCAGTGAGCGGGACTACGATGAGCAGTTCTTC
TRBV5-6	TRBD2	.	15	TRBJ2-7	CASSSILAGGYEQYF	TGTGCCAGCAGCTCCATACTAGCGGGGGGATACGAGCAGTACTTC
TRBV9	.	.	14	TRBJ1-3	CASSTGSSGNTIYF	TGTGCCAGCAGCACCGGGAGCTCTGGAAACACCATATATTTT
TRBV28	.	.	13	TRBJ2-7	CASTFLLAAEQYF	TGTGCCAGCACCTTCCTCTTAGCGGCCGAGCAGTACTTC
TRBV3-1/TRBV3-2	TRBD1	.	15	TRBJ2-7	CASSQAGDRSYEQYF	TGTGCCAGCAGCCAAGCCGGGGACAGGTCCTACGAGCAGTACTTC
TRBV9	.	.	14	TRBJ2-1	CASSATDRPEGQFF	TGTGCCAGCAGCGCCACGGACCGACCGGAGGGGCAGTTCTTC
TRBV3-1/TRBV3-2	TRBD1	.	17	TRBJ1-5	CASSQDIDREYNQPQHF	TGTGCCAGCAGCCAAGATATAGACAGGGAATATAATCAGCCCCAGCATTTT
TRBV19	TRBD1	.	15	TRBJ1-2	CASSAEQGARDGYTF	TGTGCCAGTAGTGCCGAACAGGGGGCGAGGGATGGCTACACCTTC
TRBV5-4	.	.	14	TRBJ1-4	CASSLGASNEKLFF	TGTGCCAGCAGCTTGGGGGCCTCTAATGAAAAACTGTTTTTT
TRBV5-1	.	.	12	TRBJ1-2	CASTGQGYGYTF	TGCGCCAGCACAGGGCAGGGCTATGGCTACACCTTC
TRBV5-4	.	.	12	TRBJ2-7	CASSRSGYEQYF	TGTGCCAGCAGCCGGAGCGGATACGAGCAGTACTTC
TRBV6-5	.	.	12	TRBJ2-3	CASSSLGDTQYF	TGTGCCAGCAGTTCCCTCGGAGATACGCAGTATTTT
TRBV12-2	.	.	16	TRBJ2-7	CASRLFRTGGVYEQYF	TGTGCAAGTCGCTTATTTCGGACAGGGGGTGTCTACGAGCAGTACTTC
TRBV9	.	.	15	TRBJ2-2	CASSVLASGTGELFF	TGTGCCAGCAGCGTATTAGCCTCCGGCACCGGGGAGCTGTTTTTT
TRBV19	TRBD2	.	14	TRBJ2-2	CAIRLAGDSGELFF	TGTGCCATTAGACTAGCGGGAGACTCCGGGGAGCTGTTTTTT
TRBV2	TRBD1	.	15	TRBJ1-3	CARDDRGDGGNTIYF	TGTGCCAGAGACGACAGGGGGGACGGCGGAAACACCATATATTTT
TRBV10-3	.	.	13	TRBJ2-5	CAISAFSTETQYF	TGTGCCATCAGTGCCTTTTCTACGGAGACCCAGTACTTC
TRBV30	.	.	13	TRBJ2-7	CAWGGGKGLEQYF	TGTGCCTGGGGAGGAGGGAAAGGGCTCGAGCAGTACTTC
TRBV30	.	.	10	TRBJ1-1	CAWSVVGAFF	TGTGCCTGGAGTGTGGTGGGCGCTTTCTTT